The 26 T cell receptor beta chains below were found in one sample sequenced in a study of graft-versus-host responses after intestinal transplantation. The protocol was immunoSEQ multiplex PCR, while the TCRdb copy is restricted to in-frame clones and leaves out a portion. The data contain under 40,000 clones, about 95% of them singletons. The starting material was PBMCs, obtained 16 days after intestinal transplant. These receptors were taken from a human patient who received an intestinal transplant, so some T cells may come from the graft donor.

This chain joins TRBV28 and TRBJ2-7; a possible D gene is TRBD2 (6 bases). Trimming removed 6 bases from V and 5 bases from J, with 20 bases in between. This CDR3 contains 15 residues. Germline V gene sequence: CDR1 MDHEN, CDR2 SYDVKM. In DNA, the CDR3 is TGTGCCAGCAGGCGGGACGTTCGGGTGAACCACGAGCAGTACTTC. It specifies CASRRDVRVNHEQYF.

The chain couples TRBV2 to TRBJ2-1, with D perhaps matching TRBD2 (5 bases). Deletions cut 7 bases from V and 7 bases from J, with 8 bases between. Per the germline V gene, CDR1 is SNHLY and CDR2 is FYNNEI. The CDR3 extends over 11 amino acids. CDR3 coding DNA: TGTGCCAGCAAGCGGCTAAATGAGCAGTTCTTC. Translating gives CASKRLNEQFF.

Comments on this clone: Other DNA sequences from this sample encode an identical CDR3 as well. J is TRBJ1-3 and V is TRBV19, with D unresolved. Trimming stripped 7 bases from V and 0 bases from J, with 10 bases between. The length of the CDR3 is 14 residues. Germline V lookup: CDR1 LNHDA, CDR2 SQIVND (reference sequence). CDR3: CASTPFSSGNTIYF. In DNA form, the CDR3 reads TGTGCCAGTACTCCATTTAGCTCTGGAAACACCATATATTTT. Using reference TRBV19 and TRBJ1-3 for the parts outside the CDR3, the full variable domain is DGGITQSPKYLFRKEGQNVTLSCEQNLNHDAMYWYRQDPGQGLRLIYYSQIVNDFQKGDIAEGYSVSREKKESFPLTVTSAQKNPTAFYLCASTPFSSGNTIYFGEGSWLTVV.

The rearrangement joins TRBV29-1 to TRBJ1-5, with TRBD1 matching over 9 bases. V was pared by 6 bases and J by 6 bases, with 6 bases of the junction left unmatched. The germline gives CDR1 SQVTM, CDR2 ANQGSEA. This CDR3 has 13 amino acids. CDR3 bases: TGCAGCGTCCGGACAGGGGAGTTTCAGCCCCAGCATTTT. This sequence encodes CSVRTGEFQPQHF.

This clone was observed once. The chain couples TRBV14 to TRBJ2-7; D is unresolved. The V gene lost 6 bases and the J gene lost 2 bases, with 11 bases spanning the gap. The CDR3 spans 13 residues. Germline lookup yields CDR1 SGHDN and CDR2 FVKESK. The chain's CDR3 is CASSGYSTYEQYF. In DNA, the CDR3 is TGTGCCAGCAGTGGATATTCAACCTACGAGCAGTACTTC.

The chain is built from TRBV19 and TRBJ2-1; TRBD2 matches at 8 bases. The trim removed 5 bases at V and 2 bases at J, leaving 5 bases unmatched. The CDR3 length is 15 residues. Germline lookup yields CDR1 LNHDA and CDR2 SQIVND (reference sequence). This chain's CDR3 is CASSFRAGAYNEQFF. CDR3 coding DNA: TGTGCCAGTAGTTTCAGAGCGGGAGCCTACAATGAGCAGTTCTTC.

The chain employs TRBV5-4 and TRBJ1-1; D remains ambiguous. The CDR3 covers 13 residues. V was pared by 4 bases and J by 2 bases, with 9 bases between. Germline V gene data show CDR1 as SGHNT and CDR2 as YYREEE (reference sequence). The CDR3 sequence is CASSVRSNTEAFF. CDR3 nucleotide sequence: TGTGCCAGCAGCGTTCGGAGTAACACTGAAGCTTTCTTT.

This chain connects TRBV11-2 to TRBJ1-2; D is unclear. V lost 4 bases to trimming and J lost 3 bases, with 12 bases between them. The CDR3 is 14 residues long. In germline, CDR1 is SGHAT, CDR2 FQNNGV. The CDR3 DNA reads TGTGCCAGCAGCTCCTACTACGTAGACTATGGCTACACCTTC. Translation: CASSSYYVDYGYTF.

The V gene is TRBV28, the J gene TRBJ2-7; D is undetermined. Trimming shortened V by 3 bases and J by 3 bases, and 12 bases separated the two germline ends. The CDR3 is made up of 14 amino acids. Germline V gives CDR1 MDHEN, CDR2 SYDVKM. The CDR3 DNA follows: TGTGCCAGCAGTTTTAAGACCTTACGCTACGAGCAGTACTTC. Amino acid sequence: CASSFKTLRYEQYF.

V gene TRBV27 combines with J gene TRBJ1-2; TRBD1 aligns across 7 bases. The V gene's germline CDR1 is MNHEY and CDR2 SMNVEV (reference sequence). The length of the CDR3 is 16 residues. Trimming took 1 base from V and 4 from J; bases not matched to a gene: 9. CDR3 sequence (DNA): TGTGCCAGCAGTTTATATTCTACAGGGGTAGGCTATGGCTACACCTTC. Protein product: CASSLYSTGVGYGYTF.

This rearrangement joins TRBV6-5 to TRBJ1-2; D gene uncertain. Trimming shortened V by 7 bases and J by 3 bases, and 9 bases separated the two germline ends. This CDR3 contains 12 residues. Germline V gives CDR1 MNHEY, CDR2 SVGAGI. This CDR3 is CASTGPYYGYTF. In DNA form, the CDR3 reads TGTGCCAGCACAGGCCCCTACTATGGCTACACCTTC.

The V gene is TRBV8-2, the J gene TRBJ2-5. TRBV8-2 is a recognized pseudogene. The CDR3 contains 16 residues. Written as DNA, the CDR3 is TGTGGCAGTGAAGTTGACCGGATCACCGTCGACGAGACCCAGTACTTC. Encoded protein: CGSEVDRITVDETQYF.

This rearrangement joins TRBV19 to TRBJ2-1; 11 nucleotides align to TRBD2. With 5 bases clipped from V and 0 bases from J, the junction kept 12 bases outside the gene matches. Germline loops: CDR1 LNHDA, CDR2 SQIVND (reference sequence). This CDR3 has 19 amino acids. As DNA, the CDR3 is TGTGCCAGTAGTGGGGGTCTAGCGGGAGGTCTGAGCTCCTACAATGAGCAGTTCTTC. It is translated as CASSGGLAGGLSSYNEQFF. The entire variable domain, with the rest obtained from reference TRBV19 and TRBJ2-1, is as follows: DGGITQSPKYLFRKEGQNVTLSCEQNLNHDAMYWYRQDPGQGLRLIYYSQIVNDFQKGDIAEGYSVSREKKESFPLTVTSAQKNPTAFYLCASSGGLAGGLSSYNEQFFGPGTRLTVL.

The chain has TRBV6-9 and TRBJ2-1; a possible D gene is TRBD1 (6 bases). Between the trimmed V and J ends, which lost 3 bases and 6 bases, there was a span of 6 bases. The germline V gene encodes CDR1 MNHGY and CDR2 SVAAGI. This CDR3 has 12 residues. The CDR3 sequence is CASSYRGNEQFF. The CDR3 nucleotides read TGTGCCAGCAGTTACAGGGGCAATGAGCAGTTCTTC.

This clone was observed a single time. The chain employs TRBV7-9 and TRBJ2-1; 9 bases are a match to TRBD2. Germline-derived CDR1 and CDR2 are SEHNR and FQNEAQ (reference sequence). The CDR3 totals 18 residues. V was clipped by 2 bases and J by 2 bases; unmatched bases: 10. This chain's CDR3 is CASSLLAGAGGPYNEQFF. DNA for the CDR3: TGTGCCAGCAGCTTATTGGCGGGGGCGGGGGGGCCCTACAATGAGCAGTTCTTC.

The CDR3 bases are TGTGCCAGTAGTCAATGGCCGGGACAGACCTACGAGCAGTACTTC. It is translated as CASSQWPGQTYEQYF. V usage is TRBV19 and J usage is TRBJ2-7, with 7 bases that match TRBD1. There are 15 residues in the CDR3. With 5 bases clipped from V and 2 bases from J, the junction kept 9 bases outside the gene matches. From germline, CDR1 is LNHDA and CDR2 SQIVND (reference sequence).

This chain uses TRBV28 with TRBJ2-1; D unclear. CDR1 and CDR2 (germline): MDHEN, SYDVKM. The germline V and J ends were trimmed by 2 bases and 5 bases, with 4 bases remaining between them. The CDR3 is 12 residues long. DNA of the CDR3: TGTGCCAGCAGTTTACCGGACAATGAGCAGTTCTTC. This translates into CASSLPDNEQFF.

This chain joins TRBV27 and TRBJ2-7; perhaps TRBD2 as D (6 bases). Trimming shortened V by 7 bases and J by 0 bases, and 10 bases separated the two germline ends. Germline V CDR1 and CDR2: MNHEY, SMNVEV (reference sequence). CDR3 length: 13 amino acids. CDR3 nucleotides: TGTGCCAGCATGCGGGACCCCTCCTACGAGCAGTACTTC. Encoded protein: CASMRDPSYEQYF.

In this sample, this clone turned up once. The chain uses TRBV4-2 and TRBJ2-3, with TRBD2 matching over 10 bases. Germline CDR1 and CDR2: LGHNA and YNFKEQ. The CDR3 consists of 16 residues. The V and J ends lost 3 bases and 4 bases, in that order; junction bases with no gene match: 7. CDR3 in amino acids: CASSQLAGGGADTQYF. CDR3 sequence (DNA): TGTGCCAGCAGCCAGTTAGCGGGAGGAGGAGCAGATACGCAGTATTTT.

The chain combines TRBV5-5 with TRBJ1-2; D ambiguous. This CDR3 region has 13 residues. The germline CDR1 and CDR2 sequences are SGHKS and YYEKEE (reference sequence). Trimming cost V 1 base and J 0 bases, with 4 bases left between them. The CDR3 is CASSLKPNYGYTF. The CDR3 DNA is TGTGCCAGCAGCTTGAAGCCTAACTATGGCTACACCTTC.

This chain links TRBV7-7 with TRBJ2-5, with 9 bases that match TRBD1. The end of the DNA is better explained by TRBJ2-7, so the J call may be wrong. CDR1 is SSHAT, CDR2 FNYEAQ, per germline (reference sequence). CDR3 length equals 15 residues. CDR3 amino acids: CASSRGQGFSYEQYF. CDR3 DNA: TGTGCCAGCAGTCGGGGACAGGGATTCTCCTACGAGCAGTACTTC.

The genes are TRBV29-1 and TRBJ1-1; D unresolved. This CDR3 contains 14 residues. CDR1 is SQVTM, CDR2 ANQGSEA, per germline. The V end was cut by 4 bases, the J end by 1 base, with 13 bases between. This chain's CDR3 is CSVGLRVKNTEAFF. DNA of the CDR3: TGCAGCGTTGGATTAAGGGTGAAGAACACTGAAGCTTTCTTT. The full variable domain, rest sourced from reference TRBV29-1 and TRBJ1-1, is SAVISQKPSRDICQRGTSLTIQCQVDSQVTMMFWYRQQPGQSLTLIATANQGSEATYESGFVIDKFPISRPNLTFSTLTVSNMSPEDSSIYLCSVGLRVKNTEAFFGQGTRLTVV.

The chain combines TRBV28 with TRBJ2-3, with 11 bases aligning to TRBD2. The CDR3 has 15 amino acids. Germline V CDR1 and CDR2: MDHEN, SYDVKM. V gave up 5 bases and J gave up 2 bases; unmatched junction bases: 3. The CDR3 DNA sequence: TGTGCCAGCAGTCTACTAGCGGGGGTCACAGATACGCAGTATTTT. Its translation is CASSLLAGVTDTQYF.

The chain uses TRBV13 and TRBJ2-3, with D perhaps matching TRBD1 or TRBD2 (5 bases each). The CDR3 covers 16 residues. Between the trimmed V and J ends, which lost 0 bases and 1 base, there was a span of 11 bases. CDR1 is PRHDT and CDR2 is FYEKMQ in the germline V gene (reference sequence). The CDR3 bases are TGTGCCAGCAGCTTAGGGGGGCCGAGGGGCACAGATACGCAGTATTTT. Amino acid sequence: CASSLGGPRGTDTQYF.

The CDR3 protein is CASSQGRGGSLGSEKLFF. CDR3 bases: TGCGCCAGCAGCCAAGGAAGGGGTGGGTCCCTCGGTAGTGAAAAACTGTTTTTT. V gene TRBV4-1 combines with J gene TRBJ1-4; D is possibly TRBD1 (5 bases). Trimming shortened V by 1 base and J by 7 bases, and 22 bases separated the two germline ends. The CDR3 contains 18 residues. Germline lookup yields CDR1 MGHRA and CDR2 YSYEKL.

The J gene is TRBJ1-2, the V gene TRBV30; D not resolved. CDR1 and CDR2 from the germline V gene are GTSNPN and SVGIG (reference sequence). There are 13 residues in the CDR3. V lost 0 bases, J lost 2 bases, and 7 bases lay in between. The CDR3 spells CAWSVGQNYGYTF. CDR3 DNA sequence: TGTGCCTGGAGTGTTGGGCAGAACTATGGCTACACCTTC.